This T cell receptor beta chain derives from a study of blood T cell repertoires in COVID-19 (dated by TCRdb to the early 2020s). Broadly, across the study: The collaborator samples originated in the United States, Italy and Spain and spanned the acute and convalescent phases of COVID-19. The material from the prospective study consisted of cDNA or gDNA derived from T cells, B-cell-depleted T cells, or PBMCs. Samples were obtained from the ongoing ImmuneRACE study (first 160 participants) and from 1,200 or so subjects provided by 6 global collaborators. A de-identified subject ID, COVID-19 status, age in years and sex were almost always included in the sample metadata. Deeply sampled blood TCRbeta repertoires from subjects exposed to, actively infected with, or recovered from COVID-19 were included in the dataset. A freely available public database, intended as a resource for researchers studying the immune response to SARS-CoV-2, is where the repertoires were released. Where available, HLA class I and class II types were taken from metadata supplied by the sample provider and were not determined by assay-based typing.

Collaborating institutions collected whole blood in K2EDTA tubes following their own protocols. Collaborator samples were shipped for TCRbeta analysis as frozen whole blood, isolated PBMCs, or DNA extracted from either sample type. TCRbeta CDR3 regions were amplified from genomic DNA using the immunoSEQ Assay, a bias-controlled multiplex PCR. In the source study's methods: The number of nucleated cells in each sample was estimated by amplification of reference gene primers within the assay. To quantify the absolute abundance of each unique TCRbeta CDR3 rearrangement, sequence reads were collapsed and filtered. For each sample, productive Simpson clonality was calculated by taking the square root of Simpson's diversity index across productive rearrangements. TCRdb carries this immuneACCESS record with in-frame sequences only. Its versions omit some clonotypes, under half of them owing to an unresolved V gene in the studies checked, with the rest unexplained. V and J calls and clone size are those listed in that table; D and trimming were worked out from the DNA. The sample table shows 350,000 to 450,000 clones, and 85% are seen once. Jointly, the top ten make up 3.6% of the sample.

Turning to this clone: Its recognized antigen is unknown. No clone much larger than this one lies a single base away; base qualities are absent.

Based on the germline V gene, the CDR1 and CDR2 sequences are SGHDT and YYEEEE. Trimming accounts for 0 bases at V and 2 bases at J, while the number of junction bases matched to no gene is 5. From cysteine to phenylalanine, the CDR3 is 17 amino acids long. Just CDR3 DNA is preserved here, 51 bases in frame from base 1. General conclusions and limits of the study: How much clinical and demographic metadata was included differed by source and by participant, and the metadata was provided uncurated.

Sequenced input: peripheral blood. The clonotype originates from a woman younger than 30 with acute or convalescent COVID-19. The chain was built from TRBV5-6 and TRBJ2-7; TRBD2 fits 13 bases in the junction. The CDR3 reads CASSLVRTSGRAYEQYF. The nucleotides are TGTGCCAGCAGCTTGGTTAGGACTAGCGGGAGAGCCTACGAGCAGTACTTC. Reference TRBV5-6 and TRBJ2-7 genes cover what lies past the CDR3, so the full variable domain is DAGVTQSPTHLIKTRGQQVTLRCSPKSGHDTVSWYQQALGQGPQFIFQYYEEEERQRGNFPDRFSGHQFPNYSSELNVNALLLGDSALYLCASSLVRTSGRAYEQYFGPGTRLTVT.